These T cell receptor beta chains were read from a single sample in a study of blood T cell repertoires in COVID-19. Using immunoSEQ multiplex PCR, the repertoire was profiled, and TCRdb retains in-frame clones only, with some absent. The sample records about 70,000 clones, more than 75% being singletons. Sequences were obtained from peripheral blood. Receptor source: a human donor in a cohort sampled during active COVID-19. Both conserved end residues are part of each CDR3. Fields, in order: V gene, CDR3 protein.

>TRBV2
CASSETGTEEGYTF
>TRBV15
CATSRGQGRALNYEQYF
>TRBV19
CASSPQGARTEAFF
>TRBV28
CASSTPYGTADTDTQYF
>TRBV4-1
CASSVLRGDEKLFF
>TRBV10-2
CASLRGGNEQYF
>TRBV7-6
CASSEQWNTEAFF
>TRBV11-2
CASSGASYEQYF
>TRBV9
CASSVGGQSPEAFF
>TRBV28
CASRPGGLQFMNTEAFF
>TRBV4-1
CASSQEGASNQPQHF
>TRBV3-1/TRBV3-2
CASSLQPGTASTGELFF
>TRBV12-5
CASGPPGDMNTEAFF
>TRBV11-2
CASTTSGYEQYF
>TRBV10-2
CASNNQGSWEKLFF
>TRBV6-5
CASRDRGSPGNTIYF
>TRBV6-1
CASSDPTSGGANEQFF
>TRBV7-9
CASSQTGGKYEQYF
>TRBV6-2/TRBV6-3
CASSQGTASGANVLTF
>TRBV30
CAWSPLGTGGFGQPQHF
>TRBV21-1
CASSKLASQETQYF
>TRBV5-5
CASSLADRDAGELFF
>TRBV18
CASSSVPYAQGNSPLHF
>TRBV19
CASSSTTPGQGVETQYF
>TRBV7-9
CASSDSGTRHQPQHF
>TRBV4-1
CASSQVGDRVYNSPLHF